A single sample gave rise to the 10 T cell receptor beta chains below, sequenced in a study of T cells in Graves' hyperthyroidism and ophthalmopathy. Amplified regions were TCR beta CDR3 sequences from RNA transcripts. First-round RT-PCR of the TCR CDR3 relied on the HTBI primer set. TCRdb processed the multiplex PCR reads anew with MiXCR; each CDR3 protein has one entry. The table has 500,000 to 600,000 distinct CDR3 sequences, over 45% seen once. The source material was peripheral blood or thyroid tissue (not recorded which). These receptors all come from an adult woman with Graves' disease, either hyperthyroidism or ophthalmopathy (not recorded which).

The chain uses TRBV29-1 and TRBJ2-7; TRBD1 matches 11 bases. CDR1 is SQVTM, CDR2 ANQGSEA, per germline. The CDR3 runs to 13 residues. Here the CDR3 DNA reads TGCAGTGGGGGACAGGGGGGCTCCTACGAGCAGTACTTC. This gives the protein CSGGQGGSYEQYF.

For the CDR3, the DNA is TGCAGCGTTGATCCGGGGGGGCGCCAAGAGACCCAGTACTTC. As protein: CSVDPGGRQETQYF. This chain joins TRBV29-1 and TRBJ2-5, with 8 bases matching TRBD2. This CDR3 is 14 amino acids long. Germline V CDR1 and CDR2: SQVTM, ANQGSEA. The trim removed 3 bases at V and 1 base at J, leaving 4 bases unmatched.

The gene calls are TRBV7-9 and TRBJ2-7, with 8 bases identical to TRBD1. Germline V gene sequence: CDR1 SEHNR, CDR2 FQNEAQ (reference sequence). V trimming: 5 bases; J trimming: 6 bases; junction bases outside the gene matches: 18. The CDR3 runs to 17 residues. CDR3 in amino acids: CASSHRDRNYEGGEQYF. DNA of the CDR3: TGTGCCAGCAGCCACCGGGACAGGAACTACGAGGGAGGCGAGCAGTACTTC.

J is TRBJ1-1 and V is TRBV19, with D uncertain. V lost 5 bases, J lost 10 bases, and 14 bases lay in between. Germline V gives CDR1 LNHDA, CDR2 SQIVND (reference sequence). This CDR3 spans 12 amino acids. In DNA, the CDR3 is TGTGCCAGTAGTCCAGCCGCACGAGGAGCTTTCTTT. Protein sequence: CASSPAARGAFF.

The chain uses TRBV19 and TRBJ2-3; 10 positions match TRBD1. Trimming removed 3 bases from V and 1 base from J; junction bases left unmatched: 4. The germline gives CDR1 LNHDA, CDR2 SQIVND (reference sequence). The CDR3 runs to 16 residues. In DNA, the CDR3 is TGTGCCAGTAGTATCTTAGGGACAGGGGGCACAGATACGCAGTATTTT. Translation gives CASSILGTGGTDTQYF.

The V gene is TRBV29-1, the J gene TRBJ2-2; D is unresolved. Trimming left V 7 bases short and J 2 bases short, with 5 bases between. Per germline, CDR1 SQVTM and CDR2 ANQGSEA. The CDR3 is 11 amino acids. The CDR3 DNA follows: TGCAGCGGCGCCAACACCGGGGAGCTGTTTTTT. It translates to CSGANTGELFF.

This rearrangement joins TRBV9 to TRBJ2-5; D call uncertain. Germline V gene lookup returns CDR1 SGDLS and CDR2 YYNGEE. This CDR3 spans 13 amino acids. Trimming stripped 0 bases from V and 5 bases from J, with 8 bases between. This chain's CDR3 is CASSVDSGETQYF. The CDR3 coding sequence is TGTGCCAGCAGCGTAGATTCTGGGGAGACCCAGTACTTC.

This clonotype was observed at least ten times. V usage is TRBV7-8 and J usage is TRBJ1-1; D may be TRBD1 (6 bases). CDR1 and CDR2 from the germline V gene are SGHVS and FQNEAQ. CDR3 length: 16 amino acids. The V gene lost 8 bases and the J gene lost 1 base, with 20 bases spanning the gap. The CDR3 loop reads CASYRGGGTENTEAFF. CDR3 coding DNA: TGTGCCAGCTACCGGGGAGGGGGGACTGAGAACACTGAAGCTTTCTTT.

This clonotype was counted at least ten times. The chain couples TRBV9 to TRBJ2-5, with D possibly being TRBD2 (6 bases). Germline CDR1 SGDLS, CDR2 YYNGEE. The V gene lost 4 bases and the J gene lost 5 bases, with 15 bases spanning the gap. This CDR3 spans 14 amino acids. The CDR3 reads CASSRGGELETQYF. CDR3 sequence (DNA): TGTGCCAGCAGCAGGGGCGGGGAGTTGGAGACCCAGTACTTC.

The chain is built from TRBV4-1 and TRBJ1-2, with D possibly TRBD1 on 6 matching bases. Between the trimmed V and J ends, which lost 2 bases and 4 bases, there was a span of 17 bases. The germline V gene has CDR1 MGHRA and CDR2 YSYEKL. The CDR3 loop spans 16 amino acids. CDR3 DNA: TGCGCCAGCAGCCAACCCCTTACAGGGAACCCCTATGGCTACACCTTC. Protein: CASSQPLTGNPYGYTF.